Each of the 11 T cell receptor beta chains below was sequenced from the same sample in a study of blood T cell repertoires in COVID-19. Using immunoSEQ multiplex PCR, the repertoire was profiled, and TCRdb retains in-frame clones only, with some absent. In the table there are about 320,000 clones, 65% to 90% of which are singletons. Input material: peripheral blood. The receptors originated from a human donor in a cohort sampled during active COVID-19.

The chain uses TRBV6-5 and TRBJ1-1; no clear D. V was trimmed by 3 bases and J by 2 bases, leaving 10 bases between them. Per germline, CDR1 MNHEY and CDR2 SVGAGI. This CDR3 contains 14 residues. The CDR3 DNA reads as TGTGCCAGCAGTTATCACGAGTATAACACTGAAGCTTTCTTT. It encodes CASSYHEYNTEAFF.

The chain employs TRBV19 and TRBJ1-1; TRBD1 aligns across 8 bases. The CDR3 sequence is 16 residues long. Per the germline V gene, CDR1 is LNHDA and CDR2 is SQIVND (reference sequence). Unmatched junction bases numbered 8, after V lost 4 bases and J lost 1 base. In nucleotides, the CDR3 is TGTGCCAGTAGTACCACAACCGGGACAGGGAACACTGAAGCTTTCTTT. Protein sequence: CASSTTTGTGNTEAFF. Complete variable domain (other parts from reference TRBV19 and TRBJ1-1): DGGITQSPKYLFRKEGQNVTLSCEQNLNHDAMYWYRQDPGQGLRLIYYSQIVNDFQKGDIAEGYSVSREKKESFPLTVTSAQKNPTAFYLCASSTTTGTGNTEAFFGQGTRLTVV.

This rearrangement joins TRBV6-6 to TRBJ1-1; no firm D call. The CDR3 spans 12 residues. V lost 2 bases, J lost 5 bases, and 6 bases lay in between. Germline loops: CDR1 MNHNY, CDR2 SVGAGI (reference sequence). This chain's CDR3 is CASSYRETEAFF. CDR3 nucleotides: TGTGCCAGCAGTTACAGAGAGACTGAAGCTTTCTTT.

The V call is TRBV14, the J call TRBJ2-7, with 10 bases identical to TRBD1. V dropped 2 bases and J dropped 2; count of bases not matched to a gene: 6. CDR1 SGHDN and CDR2 FVKESK come from the germline V gene. CDR3 size: 16 residues. The CDR3 DNA reads TGTGCCAGCAGCCAACTTGCGGGACAGGGGCCCTACGAGCAGTACTTC. As protein: CASSQLAGQGPYEQYF.

This chain's CDR3 is CATSEAPGTGGRTQYF. The CDR3 DNA follows: TGTGCCACCAGTGAAGCTCCCGGGACAGGGGGGCGGACGCAGTACTTC. The rearrangement uses TRBV24-1 and TRBJ2-7, with 11 bases that match TRBD1. The CDR3 covers 16 residues. V shed 4 bases, J shed 9 bases, and the junction held 13 bases outside the gene matches. Germline V CDR1 and CDR2: KGHDR, SFDVKD.

The rearrangement links TRBV18 to TRBJ1-3; no clear D gene. Trimming removed 4 bases at V and 0 bases at J, with 13 bases between. In germline, CDR1 is KGHSH, CDR2 LQKENI. There are 16 residues in the CDR3. The CDR3 loop reads CASSLSDGSSGNTIYF. The CDR3 nucleotides read TGTGCCAGCTCACTATCCGACGGGAGCTCTGGAAACACCATATATTTT.

CDR3 in amino acids: CATIPQGGTEAFF. DNA for the CDR3: TGTGCCACCATCCCCCAGGGTGGGACTGAAGCTTTCTTT. The chain employs TRBV24-1 and TRBJ1-1, with a possible D match to TRBD1 (5 bases). In germline, CDR1 is KGHDR, CDR2 SFDVKD. CDR3 length equals 13 residues. Trimming removed 8 bases from V and 5 bases from J, with 14 bases in between.

The chain uses TRBV11-2 and TRBJ2-7; TRBD2 matches 10 bases. CDR1 SGHAT and CDR2 FQNNGV come from the germline V gene. The CDR3 covers 15 residues. The V gene end was trimmed by 1 base and the J gene end by 4 bases; junction bases not matched to a gene: 4. CDR3 bases: TGTGCCAGCAGCTTAGGGATAGCGGGGGGATACGAGCAGTACTTC. Translation: CASSLGIAGGYEQYF.

The rearrangement links TRBV7-9 to TRBJ2-5, with 7 bases that match TRBD2. Germline loops: CDR1 SEHNR, CDR2 FQNEAQ (reference sequence). The J segment lost 3 bases and the V segment lost 5 bases, leaving 9 bases of the junction unmatched. The CDR3 spans 15 residues. The CDR3 DNA sequence: TGTGCCAGCAGCCACCTGCTAGCGGTCAAAGAGACCCAGTACTTC. It yields the protein CASSHLLAVKETQYF.

The chain links TRBV3-1 (or the pseudogene TRBV3-2) to TRBJ1-1; D ambiguous. This CDR3 has 13 amino acids. Germline CDR1 and CDR2: LGHDT and YNNKEL (reference sequence). Trimming removed 6 bases at V and 1 base at J, with 9 bases between. CDR3 loop: CASSRTSNTEAFF. The CDR3 DNA is TGTGCCAGCAGTCGTACTTCGAACACTGAAGCTTTCTTT.

The J gene is TRBJ1-2, the V gene TRBV19; 10 bases align to TRBD1. The CDR3 totals 17 residues. V lost 5 bases to trimming and J lost 4 bases; unmatched junction nucleotides: 13. CDR1 is LNHDA and CDR2 is SQIVND in the germline V gene (reference sequence). The CDR3 protein is CASSARQGAGGAYGYTF. The CDR3 coding sequence is TGTGCCAGTAGTGCCCGACAGGGGGCCGGGGGGGCCTATGGCTACACCTTC.